Following are 7 T cell receptor beta chains from one sample sequenced in a study of blood T cell repertoires in COVID-19. TCRdb keeps only in-frame clones here, not all; method: immunoSEQ multiplex PCR. The table lists about 220,000 clones, 84% of them singletons, with approximately 6.8% in the top ten. The source material was PBMCs or T cells enriched from blood (not recorded which). The receptors were sampled from a woman between 35 and 50 years old who had recovered from COVID-19.

This clone was observed a handful of times. CDR3 sequence reads: CSASTSKREGRSFPQFF. CDR3 DNA: TGCAGTGCTAGTACCTCCAAGCGGGAGGGCCGTTCTTTCCCTCAGTTCTTC. V usage is TRBV20-1 and J usage is TRBJ2-1; 10 nucleotides agree with TRBD2. Germline-derived CDR1 and CDR2 are DFQATT and SNEGSKA (reference sequence). The CDR3 contains 17 residues. V shed 3 bases, J shed 13 bases, and the junction held 21 bases outside the gene matches.

The chain links TRBV2 to TRBJ2-2, with 14 bases aligning to TRBD2. This CDR3 has 17 amino acids. CDR1 SNHLY and CDR2 FYNNEI come from the germline V gene. The V and J ends lost 7 bases and 4 bases, in that order; junction bases with no gene match: 8. The CDR3 region is CASKPGLAGDRTGELFF. Written as DNA, the CDR3 is TGTGCCAGCAAGCCGGGACTAGCGGGAGATCGCACCGGGGAGCTGTTTTTT.

V is TRBV5-4 and J is TRBJ2-1; 9 nucleotides line up with TRBD2. Germline V gives CDR1 SGHNT, CDR2 YYREEE (reference sequence). The V gene end was trimmed by 0 bases and the J gene end by 0 bases; junction bases not matched to a gene: 1. The CDR3 runs 16 residues. CDR3: CASSLGREGSYNEQFF. CDR3 sequence (DNA): TGTGCCAGCAGCTTGGGGCGGGAGGGCTCCTACAATGAGCAGTTCTTC.

The chain employs TRBV5-1 and TRBJ1-2; 8 bases are a match to TRBD1. CDR3 length: 15 amino acids. Germline loops: CDR1 SGHRS, CDR2 YFSETQ. V lost 4 bases, J lost 2 bases, and 7 bases stayed unmatched. The CDR3 loop reads CASSVQQGENYGYTF. The CDR3 DNA reads TGCGCCAGCAGCGTCCAACAGGGGGAAAACTATGGCTACACCTTC.

The genes are TRBV7-9 and TRBJ2-1, with 9 nucleotides matching TRBD1. Germline V lookup: CDR1 SEHNR, CDR2 FQNEAQ (reference sequence). The trim removed 5 bases at V and 7 bases at J, leaving 3 bases unmatched. The CDR3 extends over 13 amino acids. Here the CDR3 reads CASSLGQGNEQFF. The CDR3 nucleotides are TGTGCCAGCAGCCTCGGACAGGGGAATGAGCAGTTCTTC.

This chain uses TRBV28 with TRBJ1-5; TRBD1 agrees at 8 bases. Germline V gene data show CDR1 as MDHEN and CDR2 as SYDVKM. J lost 0 bases, V lost 3 bases, and 13 bases had no gene match. The CDR3 sequence is 19 residues long. CDR3 DNA: TGTGCCAGCAGTTTCGTCCCGGGACAGGATCGACTTAGCAATCAGCCCCAGCATTTT. Translation gives CASSFVPGQDRLSNQPQHF.

The CDR3 DNA reads as TGTGCCAGCAGCCGTAGTTGGGCCTTGGGCAATGAGCAGTTCTTC. Protein product: CASSRSWALGNEQFF. V usage is TRBV9 and J usage is TRBJ2-1, with D uncertain. V was pared by 4 bases and J by 6 bases, with 17 bases between. The CDR3 has 15 amino acids. Per germline, CDR1 SGDLS and CDR2 YYNGEE.